Below, one TCR beta chain is given with its context. Antigen specificity is unknown. This record comes from a study of blood T cells in healthy people across ages. Broader study findings: Estimated diversity across one million T cells was deemed an underestimate. Long-lived donors exceeded aged donors in naive CD4+ cells and diversity.

The donors, all healthy, were Caucasians living in Russia, aged about 6 to 90. Using a J-beta primer mix together with a sample-barcoded 5' primer, a second PCR was run for about 6 to 12 cycles. TCRdb reprocessed the 5' RACE reads via MiXCR and lists one record per CDR3 protein. Of almost 800,000 distinct CDR3 sequences listed, 58% are singletons. Germline CDR1 is LNHDA and CDR2 is SQIVND (reference sequence). The CDR3 is 11 residues long. V was shortened by 7 bases and J by 4 bases, with 7 bases between the two germline ends. This TCR was recovered from a man between 25 and 39 years old in good health. The gene calls are TRBV19 and TRBJ1-1; D uncertain. The sample was blood. The CDR3 spells CASIGFTEAFF. The CDR3 DNA follows: TGTGCCAGTATAGGGTTCACTGAAGCTTTCTTT.